The 16 T cell receptor beta chains below come from one sample, sequenced in a study of T cells in Graves' hyperthyroidism and ophthalmopathy. The investigators amplified TCR beta CDR3 regions from RNA transcripts. When the TCR CDR3 underwent first-round RT-PCR, the HTBI primer set was used. TCRdb called the multiplex PCR reads again in MiXCR, with one record for every CDR3 protein. Of around 200,000 distinct CDR3 sequences listed, 18% are singletons. The specimen was blood. These TCRs come from a man aged 35-49 years with Graves' hyperthyroidism.

In this sample, this clonotype turned up many times. The chain carries TRBV3-1 and TRBJ1-5; no reliable D call. Germline V gene data show CDR1 as LGHDT and CDR2 as YNNKEL (reference sequence). The CDR3 has 16 residues. The V end lost 3 bases, the J end lost 0 bases, and 12 bases lay between the germline ends. DNA for the CDR3: TGTGCCAGCAGCCATTTGAGGCCTCTTAGCAATCAGCCCCAGCATTTT. It encodes CASSHLRPLSNQPQHF. Drawing the rest from reference TRBV3-1 and TRBJ1-5, the complete variable domain is DTAVSQTPKYLVTQMGNDKSIKCEQNLGHDTMYWYKQDSKKFLKIMFSYNNKELIINETVPNRFSPKSPDKAHLNLHINSLELGDSAVYFCASSHLRPLSNQPQHFGDGTRLSIL.

Ten or more counts support this clonotype. The V gene is TRBV30, the J gene TRBJ1-2; D is undetermined. The CDR3 is made up of 12 amino acids. Trimming took off 0 bases at V and 8 bases at J, with 10 bases between the two ends. Germline V gene data show CDR1 as GTSNPN and CDR2 as SVGIG (reference sequence). Here the CDR3 reads CAWSVMGIGYTF. In DNA, the CDR3 is TGTGCCTGGAGTGTTATGGGAATCGGCTACACCTTC.

The chain's CDR3 is CASSYRGAKGTEAFF. CDR3 sequence (DNA): TGTGCCAGCAGTTACCGGGGGGCGAAGGGCACTGAAGCTTTCTTT. The chain links TRBV6-2 or TRBV6-3 to TRBJ1-1, with D maybe TRBD1 (6 bases). This CDR3 has 15 residues. V dropped 2 bases and J dropped 4 bases, with 14 bases sitting between them. Germline V gives CDR1 MNHEY, CDR2 SVGEGT.

This clonotype appeared a single time. At one end the junction does not follow the germline gene, possibly because of a read error. The chain is built from TRBV20-1 and TRBJ1-2; D call uncertain. From germline, CDR1 is DFQATT and CDR2 SNEGSKA (reference sequence). The CDR3 length is 11 residues. The CDR3 DNA follows: TGCAGTTCTAGGGAGGACTATGGCTACACCTTC. Residues: CSSREDYGYTF.

This clonotype was counted only a few times. The chain is built from TRBV6-5 and TRBJ1-5, with D unclear. CDR1 and CDR2 from the germline V gene are MNHEY and SVGAGI. Trimming left V 0 bases short and J 5 bases short, with 17 bases between. This CDR3 is 17 amino acids long. CDR3 sequence (DNA): TGTGCCAGCAGTTACTCGAGTCCAGCCCTTTTAGATCAGCCCCAGCATTTT. It is translated as CASSYSSPALLDQPQHF.

The gene calls are TRBV7-3 and TRBJ2-3; 14 nucleotides align to TRBD2. Germline lookup yields CDR1 SGHTA and CDR2 FQGTGA. With V trimmed by 5 bases and J by 1 base, 5 bases remained unmatched. This CDR3 spans 17 amino acids. Here the CDR3 reads CASSRLAGGFRTDTQYF. Here the CDR3 DNA reads TGTGCCAGCAGCCGACTAGCGGGGGGGTTTCGCACAGATACGCAGTATTTT.

A remark on this clonotype: A read error may account for a junction end that differs from germline. The chain joins TRBV20-1 to TRBJ2-5; tentatively, D is TRBD1 (6 bases). Looked up from germline, CDR1 is DFQATT and CDR2 is SNEGSKA (reference sequence). The CDR3 covers 14 residues. The CDR3 DNA reads TGCAGTGCGAAGCGGCTAACGGGACAAGAGACCCAGCACTTC. Protein: CSAKRLTGQETQHF.

This clonotype was detected ten times or more. The chain has TRBV11-3 and TRBJ2-1; TRBD1 aligns across 7 bases. Germline V gene lookup returns CDR1 SGHNT and CDR2 YENEEA. The V gene end was trimmed by 3 bases and the J gene end by 3 bases; junction bases not matched to a gene: 5. CDR3 length: 15 residues. CDR3 region: CASSFETGVYNEQFF. The DNA of the CDR3 is TGTGCCAGCAGCTTTGAAACAGGGGTCTACAATGAGCAGTTCTTC.

This clonotype was observed a few times. The V call is TRBV10-3, the J call TRBJ2-6; D ambiguous. V was shortened by 2 bases and J by 0 bases, with 5 bases between the two germline ends. The CDR3 runs to 15 residues. Germline V gene lookup returns CDR1 ENHRY and CDR2 SYGVKD. The CDR3 region has the DNA TGTGCCATCAGTGAGATCCCCTCTGGGGCCAACGTCCTGACTTTC. Translation: CAISEIPSGANVLTF.

The V gene is TRBV14, the J gene TRBJ1-2, with D possibly being TRBD1 (6 bases). The CDR3 has 14 residues. The germline V gene has CDR1 SGHDN and CDR2 FVKESK. The ends were cut back, 0 bases at V and 4 bases at J, with 9 bases in the middle. CDR3 amino acids: CASSQETGTYGYTF. The CDR3 coding sequence is TGTGCCAGCAGCCAAGAAACAGGGACCTATGGCTACACCTTC.

This clonotype was found a few times. The V call is TRBV7-2, the J call TRBJ2-3; 7 nucleotides agree with TRBD2. This CDR3 has 15 amino acids. J was trimmed by 7 bases and V by 1 base; bases with no gene match: 8. Germline-derived CDR1 and CDR2 are SGHTA and FQGNSA. As DNA, the CDR3 is TGTGCCAGCAGCTTAGGACGGGCGGGGGAGAATACGCAGTATTTT. This encodes CASSLGRAGENTQYF. Based on the CDR3 plus reference TRBV7-2 and TRBJ2-3, the full variable domain is GAGVSQSPSNKVTEKGKDVELRCDPISGHTALYWYRQSLGQGLEFLIYFQGNSAPDKSGLPSDRFSAERTGGSVSTLTIQRTQQEDSAVYLCASSLGRAGENTQYFGPGTRLTVL.

At least ten counts were recorded for this clonotype. The chain has TRBV5-1 and TRBJ2-3; D ambiguous. This CDR3 contains 14 residues. In germline, CDR1 is SGHRS, CDR2 YFSETQ. V was cut by 2 bases and J by 2 bases, with 9 bases left in between. Here the CDR3 DNA reads TGCGCCAGCAGCTTCTCCGGGCCCACAGATACGCAGTATTTT. Protein: CASSFSGPTDTQYF.

At least ten counts were recorded for this clonotype. The chain combines TRBV2 with TRBJ1-6; D gene uncertain. The CDR3 runs to 12 residues. The germline V and J ends were trimmed by 4 bases and 7 bases, with 5 bases remaining between them. In germline, CDR1 is SNHLY, CDR2 FYNNEI. The CDR3 loop is CASSGGNSPLHF. The CDR3, as DNA: TGTGCCAGCAGTGGCGGGAATTCACCCCTCCACTTT.

As concerns this clonotype: A much more abundant neighbour one base away suggests this may be a read error. This rearrangement joins TRBV28 to TRBJ1-1; D not resolved. The CDR3 is 14 residues long. Deletions cut 3 bases from V and 2 bases from J, with 10 bases between. Germline V lookup: CDR1 MDHEN, CDR2 SYDVKM. CDR3 nucleotides: TGTGCCAGCAGTTTGCCGGCCGTCAACACTGAAGCTTTCTTT. Translation gives CASSLPAVNTEAFF. The whole variable domain, filled in from reference TRBV28 and TRBJ1-1, reads DVKVTQSSRYLVKRTGEKVFLECVQDMDHENMFWYRQDPGLGLRLIYFSYDVKMKEKGDIPEGYSVSREKKERFSLILESASTNQTSMYLCASSLPAVNTEAFFGQGTRLTVV.

At least ten counts were recorded for this clonotype. The chain links TRBV6-2 or TRBV6-3 to TRBJ2-4; weak D call: TRBD1 (5 bases). Trimming took off 6 bases at V and 2 bases at J, with 17 bases between the two ends. The CDR3 is made up of 16 amino acids. CDR1 MNHEY and CDR2 SVGEGT come from the germline V gene. CDR3 DNA sequence: TGTGCCAGCAGCCTGGGCAGGGTGGTGACCAAAAACATTCAGTACTTC. Protein: CASSLGRVVTKNIQYF.

The table lists this clonotype with many counts. The chain employs TRBV11-2 and TRBJ2-1; no clear D. V was shortened by 2 bases and J by 6 bases, with 5 bases between the two germline ends. There are 12 residues in the CDR3. CDR1 SGHAT and CDR2 FQNNGV come from the germline V gene. CDR3 protein: CASSLPINEQFF. DNA for the CDR3: TGTGCCAGCAGCTTACCCATCAATGAGCAGTTCTTC.